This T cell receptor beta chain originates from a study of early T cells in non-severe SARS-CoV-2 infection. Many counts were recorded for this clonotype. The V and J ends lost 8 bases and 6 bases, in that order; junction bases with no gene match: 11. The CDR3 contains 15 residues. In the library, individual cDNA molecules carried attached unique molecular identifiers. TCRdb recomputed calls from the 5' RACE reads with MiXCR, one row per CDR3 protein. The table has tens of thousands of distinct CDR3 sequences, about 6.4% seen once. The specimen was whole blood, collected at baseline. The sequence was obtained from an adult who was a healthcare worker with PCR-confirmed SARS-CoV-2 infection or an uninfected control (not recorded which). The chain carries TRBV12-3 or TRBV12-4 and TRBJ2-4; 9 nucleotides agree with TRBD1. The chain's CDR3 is CASCSRDRALNIQYF. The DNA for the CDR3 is TGTGCCAGCTGCTCAAGGGACAGGGCCCTAAACATTCAGTACTTC.